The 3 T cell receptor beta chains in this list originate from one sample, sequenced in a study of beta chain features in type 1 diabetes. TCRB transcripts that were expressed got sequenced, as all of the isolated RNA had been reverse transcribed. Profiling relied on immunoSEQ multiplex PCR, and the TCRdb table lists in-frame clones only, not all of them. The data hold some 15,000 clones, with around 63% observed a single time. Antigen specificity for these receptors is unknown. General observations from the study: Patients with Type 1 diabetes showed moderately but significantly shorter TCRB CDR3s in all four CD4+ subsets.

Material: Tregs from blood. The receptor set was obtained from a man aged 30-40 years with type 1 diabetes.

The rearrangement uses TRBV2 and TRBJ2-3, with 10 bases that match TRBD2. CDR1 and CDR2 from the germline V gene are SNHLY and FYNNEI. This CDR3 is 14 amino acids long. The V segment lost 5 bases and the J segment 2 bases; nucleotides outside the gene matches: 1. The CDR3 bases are TGTGCCAGCAGTAGCGGGAGGGCCACAGATACGCAGTATTTT. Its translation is CASSSGRATDTQYF.

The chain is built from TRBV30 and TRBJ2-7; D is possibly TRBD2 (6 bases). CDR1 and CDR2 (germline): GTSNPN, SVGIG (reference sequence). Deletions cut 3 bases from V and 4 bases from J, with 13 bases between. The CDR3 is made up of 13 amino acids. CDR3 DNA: TGTGCCTGGAGCAAGACCGGGACTTACGAGCAGTACTTC. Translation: CAWSKTGTYEQYF.

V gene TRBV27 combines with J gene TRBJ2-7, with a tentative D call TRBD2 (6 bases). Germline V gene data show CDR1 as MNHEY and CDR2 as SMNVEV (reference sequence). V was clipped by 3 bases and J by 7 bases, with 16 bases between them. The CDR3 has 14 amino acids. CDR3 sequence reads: CASSLIWDSGEQYF. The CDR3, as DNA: TGTGCCAGCAGTTTGATTTGGGACTCGGGGGAGCAGTACTTC.